This record covers a single T cell receptor (beta chain). Its antigen is still unknown. The entry originates in a study of shared clonotypes between healthy human individuals. Study-level points and caveats: The low donor count limited represented genetic and exposure-history diversity. Sequencing depth was expected to affect clonotype sharing among donors.

Germline assignment: CDR1 GTSNPN and CDR2 SVGIG (reference sequence). CDR3 size: 13 residues. V lost 1 base and J lost 2, with 8 bases in between. Extraction of genomic DNA in unsorted samples used roughly 94 million PBMCs. This table comes from immunoSEQ multiplex PCR, and its TCRdb copy is limited to in-frame clones, with some not included. The table includes 450,000 to 600,000 clones, about four fifths detected once. The chain has TRBV30 and TRBJ1-2; no firm D call. The TCR sequence derives from a woman aged 40 to 55 in good health. Some clones in this sample may be carry-over from other donors' samples. The sequencing input was PBMCs. The CDR3 reads CAWSAGRNYGYTF. CDR3 sequence (DNA): TGTGCCTGGAGTGCCGGGAGGAACTATGGCTACACCTTC. Based on the CDR3 plus reference TRBV30 and TRBJ1-2, the full variable domain is SQTIHQWPATLVQPVGSPLSLECTVEGTSNPNLYWYRQAAGRGLQLLFYSVGIGQISSEVPQNLSASRPQDRQFILSSKKLLLSDSGFYLCAWSAGRNYGYTFGSGTRLTVV.